These 12 T cell receptor beta chains share one sample of origin, sequenced in a study of blood T cells in healthy people across ages. A second about 7 to 11 cycle PCR used barcoded and J-beta primers. TCRdb ran MiXCR on the 5' RACE reads and lists one entry per CDR3 protein. The table includes 600,000 to 1,000,000 distinct CDR3 sequences, roughly 50% detected once. Material: blood. The receptors shown here come from a man aged 25-45 years in good health.

The chain has TRBV10-3 and TRBJ2-7; possibly TRBD1 for D (6 bases). Trimming removed 6 bases at V and 3 bases at J, with 15 bases between. CDR3 size: 14 residues. CDR1 ENHRY and CDR2 SYGVKD come from the germline V gene. The chain's CDR3 is CAIRWGLDDYEQYF. CDR3 bases: TGTGCCATCAGGTGGGGGCTGGACGACTACGAGCAGTACTTC.

This rearrangement joins TRBV7-9 to TRBJ1-2; a weak D match, TRBD1 (5 bases). This CDR3 spans 15 amino acids. V was cut by 5 bases and J by 8 bases, with 21 bases left in between. Germline lookup yields CDR1 SEHNR and CDR2 FQNEAQ (reference sequence). The CDR3: CASSEDQGRLEGYTF. In DNA, the CDR3 is TGTGCCAGCAGCGAAGACCAGGGAAGGCTGGAGGGCTACACCTTC.

This clonotype has a count of ten or more. CDR3 protein: CASSPRGPDTQYF. CDR3 sequence (DNA): TGTGCCAGCAGCCCCCGGGGGCCAGATACGCAGTATTTT. The chain has TRBV7-9 and TRBJ2-3, with D perhaps given as TRBD1 or TRBD2 (6 bases each). Germline V gene sequence: CDR1 SEHNR, CDR2 FQNEAQ (reference sequence). V was trimmed by 5 bases and J by 4 bases, leaving 10 bases between them. CDR3 length: 13 residues.

The rearrangement links TRBV7-9 to TRBJ2-1; a possible D gene is TRBD2 (5 bases). Germline CDR1 and CDR2: SEHNR and FQNEAQ (reference sequence). This CDR3 has 16 residues. V lost 3 bases and J lost 8, with 20 bases in between. The CDR3 reads CASSLKEVGVGDEQFF. The CDR3 nucleotides read TGTGCCAGCAGCTTGAAGGAGGTCGGGGTTGGCGATGAGCAGTTCTTC.

This clonotype was recorded only once. The genes are TRBV20-1 and TRBJ2-4; 16 nucleotides agree with TRBD2. This CDR3 region has 17 residues. Germline lookup yields CDR1 DFQATT and CDR2 SNEGSKA (reference sequence). The trim removed 7 bases at V and 0 bases at J, leaving 6 bases unmatched. In nucleotides, the CDR3 is TGCAGTGTCGGGACTAGCGGGAGGGCTTTAGCCAAAAACATTCAGTACTTC. Translation: CSVGTSGRALAKNIQYF.

This clonotype was seen only a few times. The chain joins TRBV12-3 or TRBV12-4 to TRBJ1-6; 7 bases map to TRBD1. This CDR3 contains 16 residues. J was trimmed by 9 bases and V by 5 bases; bases with no gene match: 13. The CDR3 DNA reads TGTGCCAGCAGTAATACTCCGGGACAGCGAGTTTCACCCCTCCACTTT. Its protein is CASSNTPGQRVSPLHF.

This clonotype was recorded a few times. The CDR3: CSATDPYWEGEETQYF. The CDR3 region has the DNA TGCAGCGCCACCGATCCTTATTGGGAGGGGGAGGAGACCCAGTACTTC. The chain employs TRBV29-1 and TRBJ2-5; TRBD2 might be the D (7 bases). The V gene lost 7 bases and the J gene lost 5 bases, with 26 bases spanning the gap. Per germline, CDR1 SQVTM and CDR2 ANQGSEA. The CDR3 contains 16 residues. Looking up the rest from reference TRBV29-1 and TRBJ2-5 gives the full variable domain: SAVISQKPSRDICQRGTSLTIQCQVDSQVTMMFWYRQQPGQSLTLIATANQGSEATYESGFVIDKFPISRPNLTFSTLTVSNMSPEDSSIYLCSATDPYWEGEETQYFGPGTRLLVL.

The rearrangement joins TRBV9 to TRBJ2-5, with 15 bases aligning to TRBD2. This CDR3 is built from 21 residues. Germline CDR1 is SGDLS and CDR2 is YYNGEE. The J segment lost 2 bases and the V segment lost 6 bases, leaving 20 bases of the junction unmatched. CDR3 nucleotide sequence: TGTGCCAGCACCAAACCGGGACTAGCGGGAGGCCACCTAATATTGCAAGAGACCCAGTACTTC. The encoded protein is CASTKPGLAGGHLILQETQYF.

The CDR3 bases are TGTGCCATCAGGAACAGGGATAGGGAGACCCAGTACTTC. Encoded protein: CAIRNRDRETQYF. The J gene is TRBJ2-5, the V gene TRBV10-3; tentatively, D is TRBD1 (6 bases). This CDR3 contains 13 residues. Trimming took off 6 bases at V and 5 bases at J, with 13 bases between the two ends. Germline CDR1 is ENHRY and CDR2 is SYGVKD.

The rearrangement links TRBV4-3 to TRBJ2-7; D remains unclear. The CDR3 totals 14 residues. V was shortened by 0 bases and J by 0 bases, with 6 bases between the two germline ends. In germline, CDR1 is LGHNA, CDR2 YSLEER. The CDR3 reads CASSQEDLSYEQYF. Written as DNA, the CDR3 is TGCGCCAGCAGCCAAGAGGACCTCTCCTACGAGCAGTACTTC.

The genes are TRBV20-1 and TRBJ1-6; no reliable D call. Germline CDR1 DFQATT, CDR2 SNEGSKA (reference sequence). The CDR3 is made up of 13 amino acids. V gave up 3 bases and J gave up 10 bases, with 13 bases separating them. CDR3 DNA: TGCAGTGCTAGCCCCCCAGACGGGTCACCCCTCCACTTT. It yields the protein CSASPPDGSPLHF.

The chain links TRBV20-1 to TRBJ2-6; D remains unclear. Trimming cost V 6 bases and J 0 bases, with 9 bases left between them. The CDR3 runs to 14 residues. The germline V gene encodes CDR1 DFQATT and CDR2 SNEGSKA (reference sequence). DNA for the CDR3: TGCAGTGCCCCGCACCTCTCTGGGGCCAACGTCCTGACTTTC. Protein product: CSAPHLSGANVLTF.